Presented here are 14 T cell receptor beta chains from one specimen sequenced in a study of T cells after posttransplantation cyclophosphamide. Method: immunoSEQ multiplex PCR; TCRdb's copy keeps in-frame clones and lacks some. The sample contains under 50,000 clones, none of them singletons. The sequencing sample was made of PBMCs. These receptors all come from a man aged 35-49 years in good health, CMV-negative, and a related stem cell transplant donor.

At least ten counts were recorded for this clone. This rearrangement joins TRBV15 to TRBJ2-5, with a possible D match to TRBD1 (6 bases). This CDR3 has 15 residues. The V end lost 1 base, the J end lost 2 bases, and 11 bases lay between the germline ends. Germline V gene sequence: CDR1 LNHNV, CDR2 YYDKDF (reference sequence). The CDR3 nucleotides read TGTGCCACCAGCAGAGTTGGACAGATACAAGAGACCCAGTACTTC. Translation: CATSRVGQIQETQYF.

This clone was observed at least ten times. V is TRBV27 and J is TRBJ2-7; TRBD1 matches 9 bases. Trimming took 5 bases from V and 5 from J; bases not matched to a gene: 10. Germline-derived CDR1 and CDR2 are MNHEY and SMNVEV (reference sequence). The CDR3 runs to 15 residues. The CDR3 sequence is CASSDSGTGFDEQYF. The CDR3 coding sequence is TGTGCCAGCAGTGACTCCGGGACAGGGTTCGACGAGCAGTACTTC.

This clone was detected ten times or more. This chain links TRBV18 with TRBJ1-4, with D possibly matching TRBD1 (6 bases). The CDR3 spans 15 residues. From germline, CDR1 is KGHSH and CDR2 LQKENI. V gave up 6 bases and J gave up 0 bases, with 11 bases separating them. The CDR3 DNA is TGTGCCAGCTCGAATACAGGGACAACTAATGAAAAACTGTTTTTT. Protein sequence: CASSNTGTTNEKLFF.

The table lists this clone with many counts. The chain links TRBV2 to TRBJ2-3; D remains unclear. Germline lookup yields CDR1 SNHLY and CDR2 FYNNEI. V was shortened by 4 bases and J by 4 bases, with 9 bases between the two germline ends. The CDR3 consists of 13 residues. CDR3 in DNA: TGTGCCAGCAGTGTCGGTGGTCCAGATACGCAGTATTTT. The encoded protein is CASSVGGPDTQYF.

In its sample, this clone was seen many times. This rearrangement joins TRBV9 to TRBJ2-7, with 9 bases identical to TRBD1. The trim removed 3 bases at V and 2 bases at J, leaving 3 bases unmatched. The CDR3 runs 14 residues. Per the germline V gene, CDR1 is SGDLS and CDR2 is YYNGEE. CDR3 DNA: TGTGCCAGCAGCGGGACAGGGGCGACCTACGAGCAGTACTTC. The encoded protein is CASSGTGATYEQYF. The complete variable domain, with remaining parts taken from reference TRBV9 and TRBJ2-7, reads DSGVTQTPKHLITATGQRVTLRCSPRSGDLSVYWYQQSLDQGLQFLIQYYNGEERAKGNILERFSAQQFPDLHSELNLSSLELGDSALYFCASSGTGATYEQYFGPGTRLTVT.

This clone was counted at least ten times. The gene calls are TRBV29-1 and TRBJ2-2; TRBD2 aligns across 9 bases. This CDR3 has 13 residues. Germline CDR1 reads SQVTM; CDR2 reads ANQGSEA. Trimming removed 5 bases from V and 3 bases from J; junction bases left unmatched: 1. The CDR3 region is CSVKRGDTGELFF. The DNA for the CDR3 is TGCAGCGTTAAGCGGGGGGACACCGGGGAGCTGTTTTTT.

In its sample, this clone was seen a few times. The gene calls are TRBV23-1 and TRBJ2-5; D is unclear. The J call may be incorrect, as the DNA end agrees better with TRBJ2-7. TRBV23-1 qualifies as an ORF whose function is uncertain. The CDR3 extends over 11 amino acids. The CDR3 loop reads CASSHSNEQYF. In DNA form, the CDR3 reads TGCGCCAGCAGTCACTCGAACGAGCAGTACTTC.

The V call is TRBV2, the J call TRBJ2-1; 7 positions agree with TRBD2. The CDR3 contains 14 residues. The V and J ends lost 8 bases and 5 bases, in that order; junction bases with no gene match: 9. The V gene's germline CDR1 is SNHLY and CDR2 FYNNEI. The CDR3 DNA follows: TGTGCCAGCCTCCTAGCGGAGACGAACAATGAGCAGTTCTTC. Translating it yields CASLLAETNNEQFF. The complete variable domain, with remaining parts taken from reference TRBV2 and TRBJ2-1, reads EPEVTQTPSHQVTQMGQEVILRCVPISNHLYFYWYRQILGQKVEFLVSFYNNEISEKSEIFDDQFSVERPDGSNFTLKIRSTKLEDSAMYFCASLLAETNNEQFFGPGTRLTVL.

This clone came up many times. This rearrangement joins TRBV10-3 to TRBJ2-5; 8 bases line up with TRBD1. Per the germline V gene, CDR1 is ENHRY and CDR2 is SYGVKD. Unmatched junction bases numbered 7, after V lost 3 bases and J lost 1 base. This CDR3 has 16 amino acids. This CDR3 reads CAISDRTGSSQETQYF. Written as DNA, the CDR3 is TGTGCCATCAGTGACCGGACAGGGAGTAGCCAAGAGACCCAGTACTTC.

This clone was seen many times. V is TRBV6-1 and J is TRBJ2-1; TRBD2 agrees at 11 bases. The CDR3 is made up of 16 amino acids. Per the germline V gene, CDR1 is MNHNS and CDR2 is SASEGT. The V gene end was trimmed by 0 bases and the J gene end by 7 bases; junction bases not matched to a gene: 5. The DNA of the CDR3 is TGTGCCAGCAGTGAAGCTTTAGCGGGAGGGACGAATGAGCAGTTCTTC. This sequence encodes CASSEALAGGTNEQFF.

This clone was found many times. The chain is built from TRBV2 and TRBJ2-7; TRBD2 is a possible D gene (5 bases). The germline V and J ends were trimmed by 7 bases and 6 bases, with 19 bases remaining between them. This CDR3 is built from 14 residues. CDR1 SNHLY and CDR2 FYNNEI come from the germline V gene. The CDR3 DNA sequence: TGTGCCAGCACACGGAGGAACAAACCGCGCGAGCAGTACTTC. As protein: CASTRRNKPREQYF.

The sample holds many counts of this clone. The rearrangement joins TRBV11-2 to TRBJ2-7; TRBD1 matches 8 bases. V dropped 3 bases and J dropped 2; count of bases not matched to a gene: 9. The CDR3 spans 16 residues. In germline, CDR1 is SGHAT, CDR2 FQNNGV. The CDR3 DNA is TGTGCCAGCAGCTTGGACAGGGTCCCGAAAACCTACGAGCAGTACTTC. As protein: CASSLDRVPKTYEQYF.

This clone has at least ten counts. This CDR3 reads CASSVVTSGQETQYF. CDR3 nucleotide sequence: TGTGCCAGCAGCGTAGTAACTAGCGGCCAAGAGACCCAGTACTTC. The gene calls are TRBV9 and TRBJ2-5; TRBD2 aligns across 8 bases. Germline V CDR1 and CDR2: SGDLS, YYNGEE. V shed 0 bases, J shed 1 base, and the junction held 2 bases outside the gene matches. The CDR3 sequence is 15 residues long.

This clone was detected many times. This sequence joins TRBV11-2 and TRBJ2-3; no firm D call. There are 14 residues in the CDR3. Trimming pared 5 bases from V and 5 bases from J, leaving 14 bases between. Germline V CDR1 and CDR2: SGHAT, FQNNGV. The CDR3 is CASSPAAPRDTQYF. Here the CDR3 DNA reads TGTGCCAGCAGCCCGGCGGCGCCCCGAGATACGCAGTATTTT.